This TCR beta chain was sequenced during a study of blood T cell repertoires in COVID-19. Study background: Both acute and convalescent COVID-19 samples were obtained from the United States, Italy and Spain. Nucleic acid was either cDNA or gDNA, and it came from T cells, B-cell-depleted T cells, or PBMCs.

The CDR3 is made up of 16 amino acids. Germline V gene data show CDR1 as MDHEN and CDR2 as SYDVKM. The V end was cut by 6 bases, the J end by 7 bases, with 24 bases between. In the source study's methods: Reference gene primer amplification in the assay estimated nucleated cell counts. Data came from immunoSEQ multiplex PCR; TCRdb stores just in-frame clones and leaves some out. Clone size and V and J calls were adopted from that table, with D and trimming inferred from the DNA. The sample carries roughly 67,000 clones, 80% to 85% recorded once. The receptor comes from a man aged 45-60 years with active COVID-19. The sequenced sample was peripheral blood. The rearrangement links TRBV28 to TRBJ1-2, with D possibly matching TRBD1 (6 bases). CDR3 amino acids: CASSLVQGGLQGGYTF. As DNA, the CDR3 is TGTGCCAGCAGCCTGGTACAGGGTGGCCTTCAGGGTGGCTACACCTTC.